Listed below are T cell receptor beta chains from one sample, sequenced in a study of tumor-infiltrating lymphocytes in oesophageal squamous cell carcinoma. TCRdb analysed the PCR reads with MiXCR anew, one entry per CDR3 protein. The data contain roughly 14,000 distinct CDR3 sequences, roughly half of them seen just once; the ten biggest clones take up about half. The material sequenced was blood. These receptors were obtained from a male donor with esophageal squamous cell carcinoma. Each CDR3 is given with its conserved first and last residue. The D gene is left open where the match is weak. Not all rows give a size; the values are once, few, many and, for expanded clones, a class.

abundance	j_gene	v_gene	d_gene	CDR3nt	CDR3aa
NA	TRBJ2-7	TRBV7-6	NA	TGTGCCAGCAGCTTAAATGTGGCCTACGAGCAGTACTTC	CASSLNVAYEQYF
many	TRBJ2-5	TRBV28	NA	TGTGCCAGCAGTTTATACGGGGCTGGTCAAGAGACCCAGTACTTC	CASSLYGAGQETQYF
few	TRBJ2-7	TRBV18	NA	TGTGCCAGCTCACCAGCAGGACATACCTACGAGCAGTACTTC	CASSPAGHTYEQYF
NA	TRBJ2-3	TRBV7-6	NA	TGTGCCAGCAGCCAAGTCACAGATACGCAGTATTTT	CASSQVTDTQYF
NA	TRBJ2-1	TRBV11-2	NA	TGTGCCAGCAGCTTAGTTCGGCAGAACAATGAGCAGTTCTTC	CASSLVRQNNEQFF
NA	TRBJ1-1	TRBV7-2	NA	TGTGCCAGCAGCTTAGGTGTGCTCACTGAAGCTTTCTTT	CASSLGVLTEAFF
many	TRBJ1-1	TRBV6-4	NA	TGTGCCAGCAGAGCGACCGGGACGGGCACTGAAGCTTTCTTT	CASRATGTGTEAFF
NA	TRBJ2-7	TRBV11-2	TRBD2	TGTGCCAGCAGCAGTGGGGGACTAAGCTACGAGCAGTACTTC	CASSSGGLSYEQYF
NA	TRBJ2-4	TRBV7-6	NA	NA	CASSRRAVAGPFGPGTLGIQYF
NA	TRBJ2-7	TRBV7-6	NA	TGTGCCAGCAGCTTACAAATTGGGGGGGCAGTCTACGAGCAGTACTTC	CASSLQIGGAVYEQYF
NA	TRBJ2-1	TRBV7-9	NA	TGTGCCAGCAGCTTGGAGAATGAGCAGTTCTTC	CASSLENEQFF
NA	TRBJ2-1	TRBV7-3	TRBD2	TGTGCCAGCAGCCTGAGAGGCGGGAGGGACAATGAGCAGTTCTTC	CASSLRGGRDNEQFF
few	TRBJ2-5	TRBV11-1	NA	TGTGCCAGCAGCCCCAGACAGTTTCTAGAGACCCAGTACTTC	CASSPRQFLETQYF
NA	TRBJ2-7	TRBV6-1	NA	TGTGCCAGCAGTGAAATCGGGGGAGGACGGTACGAGCAGTACTTC	CASSEIGGGRYEQYF
NA	TRBJ2-7	TRBV7-6	NA	TGTGCTAGCAGCCCCCGGACGCACCTACCCCCCTACGAGCAGTACTTC	CASSPRTHLPPYEQYF
few	TRBJ2-5	TRBV7-8	NA	TGTGCCAGCAGCATAAGACAGGCAAACGGGGAGACCCAGTACTTC	CASSIRQANGETQYF